The 27 T cell receptor beta chains below were found in one sample sequenced in a study of cytomegalovirus exposure and HLA in healthy donors. 13 Jbeta primers and 60 Vbeta primers were used for the PCR. Data came from immunoSEQ multiplex PCR; TCRdb stores just in-frame clones and leaves some out. The sample includes about 200,000 clones, more than 75% of them seen just once. Sequencing was done on a sample of PBMCs. These receptors were collected from a male donor in good health and CMV-seronegative.

J is TRBJ2-1 and V is TRBV15; 12 nucleotides match TRBD2. Germline V gene sequence: CDR1 LNHNV, CDR2 YYDKDF (reference sequence). After removal of 1 base from V and 8 bases from J, the junction contained 6 bases not matched to a gene. The CDR3 is made up of 16 amino acids. The CDR3, as DNA: TGTGCCACCAGCAGAGGACTAGCGGGAGTCGTCGATGAGCAGTTCTTC. This translates into CATSRGLAGVVDEQFF.

In its sample, this clone was seen once. The chain joins TRBV5-4 to TRBJ2-6; 8 nucleotides line up with TRBD1. In germline, CDR1 is SGHNT, CDR2 YYREEE (reference sequence). The J segment lost 0 bases and the V segment lost 4 bases, leaving 6 bases of the junction unmatched. The CDR3 totals 17 residues. CDR3 sequence (DNA): TGTGCCAGCAGCCCCCGGACAGGGCCCTCTGGGGCCAACGTCCTGACTTTC. Its translation: CASSPRTGPSGANVLTF.

The V gene is TRBV6-5, the J gene TRBJ2-5; TRBD2 agrees at 7 bases. V lost 4 bases to trimming and J lost 5 bases; unmatched junction nucleotides: 4. Per the germline V gene, CDR1 is MNHEY and CDR2 is SVGAGI. This CDR3 spans 13 amino acids. The CDR3 nucleotides are TGTGCCAGCAGTTGGGGACTACGGGAGACCCAGTACTTC. Amino acid sequence: CASSWGLRETQYF.

The chain joins TRBV28 to TRBJ1-1, with 7 nucleotides matching TRBD1. J was trimmed by 5 bases and V by 5 bases; bases with no gene match: 8. Looked up from germline, CDR1 is MDHEN and CDR2 is SYDVKM. The length of the CDR3 is 14 residues. The CDR3 here is CASSLSQGGTEAFF. As DNA, the CDR3 is TGTGCCAGCAGTCTGTCTCAGGGGGGAACTGAAGCTTTCTTT.

This chain uses TRBV6-1 with TRBJ2-5; 10 positions match TRBD2. The closer fit of TRBJ2-7 to the DNA end suggests the J call may be wrong. The germline gives CDR1 MNHNS, CDR2 SASEGT. This CDR3 is built from 14 residues. This chain's CDR3 is CASNRAGGNYEQYF. The CDR3 nucleotides read TGTGCCAGCAATAGAGCGGGAGGGAACTACGAGCAGTACTTC.

The V and J genes are TRBV15 and TRBJ2-7, with D possibly being TRBD1 (6 bases). Germline CDR1 and CDR2: LNHNV and YYDKDF (reference sequence). The CDR3 runs 12 residues. Trimming removed 8 bases from V and 5 bases from J, with 13 bases in between. The DNA for the CDR3 is TGTGCCACCGGGACACCGAGGGACGAGCAGTACTTC. It is translated as CATGTPRDEQYF.

Only a few counts were recorded for this clone. The rearrangement joins TRBV21-1 to TRBJ1-4; no DNA check was done on the table's D call, TRBD1. TRBV21-1 is labeled a pseudogene. The CDR3 runs 14 residues. CDR3 bases: TGTGCCAGCAGCAGCGACAGGGGCGGCGAAAAACTGTTTTTT. As protein: CASSSDRGGEKLFF.

The genes are TRBV27 and TRBJ1-4, with D unresolved. V lost 6 bases to trimming and J lost 7 bases, with 12 bases between them. Per germline, CDR1 MNHEY and CDR2 SMNVEV (reference sequence). There are 13 residues in the CDR3. CDR3 in DNA: TGTGCCAGCAGGCAGCATTCGGGTGAAAAACTGTTTTTT. Encoded protein: CASRQHSGEKLFF.

The V and J genes are TRBV18 and TRBJ2-1; a weak D match, TRBD2 (6 bases). With 1 base removed from V and 9 bases from J, the gap between germline ends came to 10 bases. In germline, CDR1 is KGHSH, CDR2 LQKENI. This CDR3 has 13 residues. In nucleotides, the CDR3 is TGTGCCAGCTCACCACGGGGGGACGGTGAGCAGTTCTTC. As protein: CASSPRGDGEQFF.

The chain is built from TRBV27 and TRBJ1-1; D remains unclear. This CDR3 contains 14 residues. The V end was cut by 8 bases, the J end by 6 bases, with 19 bases between. The germline gives CDR1 MNHEY, CDR2 SMNVEV (reference sequence). In nucleotides, the CDR3 is TGTGCCAGCGCCGTTCGAGGAGGGAGTCCTGAAGCTTTCTTT. Amino acids: CASAVRGGSPEAFF.

V gene TRBV5-1 combines with J gene TRBJ2-3, with 9 bases fitting TRBD2. The V gene's germline CDR1 is SGHRS and CDR2 YFSETQ. CDR3 length: 15 residues. J was trimmed by 0 bases and V by 7 bases; bases with no gene match: 6. CDR3: CASLASGTSTDTQYF. The CDR3 nucleotides are TGCGCCAGCTTGGCTAGCGGGACTAGCACAGATACGCAGTATTTT.

This clone was seen a single time. V usage is TRBV9 and J usage is TRBJ2-5, with D uncertain. With 4 bases removed from V and 5 bases from J, the gap between germline ends came to 15 bases. This CDR3 comprises 14 residues. Germline CDR1 reads SGDLS; CDR2 reads YYNGEE. CDR3 in amino acids: CASSPWPGRETQYF. The CDR3 DNA reads as TGTGCCAGCAGCCCTTGGCCGGGTAGGGAGACCCAGTACTTC.

The chain couples TRBV11-3 to TRBJ2-7; tentative D call: TRBD1 (6 bases). V gave up 3 bases and J gave up 2 bases, with 11 bases separating them. The CDR3 totals 14 residues. In germline, CDR1 is SGHNT, CDR2 YENEEA. CDR3 DNA: TGTGCCAGCAGCTTGACAGGCCAGACCTACGAGCAGTACTTC. Protein: CASSLTGQTYEQYF. The entire variable domain, with the rest obtained from reference TRBV11-3 and TRBJ2-7, is as follows: EAGVVQSPRYKIIEKKQPVAFWCNPISGHNTLYWYLQNLGQGPELLIRYENEEAVDDSQLPKDRFSAERLKGVDSTLKIQPAELGDSAVYLCASSLTGQTYEQYFGPGTRLTVT.

The chain couples TRBV5-1 to TRBJ1-3, with a weak D call TRBD1 (6 bases). The CDR3 covers 17 residues. The germline CDR1 and CDR2 sequences are SGHRS and YFSETQ. V lost 0 bases and J lost 4, with 17 bases in between. This CDR3 reads CASSLGHKAGEGNTIYF. Here the CDR3 DNA reads TGCGCCAGCAGCTTGGGTCATAAGGCAGGGGAAGGAAACACCATATATTTT.

This clone showed up just a few times. The chain recombines TRBV2 with TRBJ1-1; the match to TRBD1 covers 7 bases. The length of the CDR3 is 15 residues. Trimming removed 6 bases from V and 1 base from J; junction bases left unmatched: 8. The V gene's germline CDR1 is SNHLY and CDR2 FYNNEI. CDR3 residues: CASRPQGIWNTEAFF. The CDR3, as DNA: TGTGCCAGCAGGCCACAGGGGATCTGGAACACTGAAGCTTTCTTT.

The V gene is TRBV5-6, the J gene TRBJ2-3, with TRBD1 as a possible D gene (6 bases). The CDR3 runs 16 residues. V was cut by 2 bases and J by 2 bases, with 15 bases left in between. The germline V gene has CDR1 SGHDT and CDR2 YYEEEE. CDR3 sequence (DNA): TGTGCCAGCAGCTTTAGGACAGTTCTTTCCACAGATACGCAGTATTTT. It translates to CASSFRTVLSTDTQYF.

J is TRBJ2-5 and V is TRBV6-5; possible D gene TRBD2, 6 bases. The CDR3 is made up of 15 amino acids. Germline-derived CDR1 and CDR2 are MNHEY and SVGAGI. Trimming stripped 2 bases from V and 3 bases from J, with 13 bases between. The CDR3 DNA sequence: TGTGCCAGCAGTTACCCATCCGGAGGGAAAGAGACCCAGTACTTC. It translates to CASSYPSGGKETQYF.

A few counts support this clone. This chain uses TRBV6-1 with TRBJ1-5; no clear D. V was pared by 4 bases and J by 0 bases, with 7 bases between. The CDR3 loop spans 14 amino acids. Germline V gives CDR1 MNHNS, CDR2 SASEGT. CDR3 protein: CASSGGNSNQPQHF. The CDR3 nucleotides are TGTGCCAGCAGTGGAGGGAATAGCAATCAGCCCCAGCATTTT.

In this sample, this clone turned up a few times. The chain joins TRBV5-4 to TRBJ1-4; 8 nucleotides agree with TRBD1. Germline CDR1 is SGHNT and CDR2 is YYREEE (reference sequence). The junction had 7 bases not matched to a gene; V was cut back by 9 bases and J by 3 bases. The CDR3 covers 14 residues. CDR3 sequence: CATTGGRANEKLFF. The DNA of the CDR3 is TGTGCCACAACAGGGGGTAGAGCTAATGAAAAACTGTTTTTT.

The J gene is TRBJ2-1, the V gene TRBV6-6; 8 positions match TRBD2. Germline V gene lookup returns CDR1 MNHNY and CDR2 SVGAGI (reference sequence). This CDR3 has 11 residues. V shed 5 bases, J shed 14 bases, and the junction held 5 bases outside the gene matches. The CDR3 DNA is TGTGCCAGCAGTCAGGGACTAGATGAGTTCTTC. It specifies CASSQGLDEFF.

The chain couples TRBV7-8 to TRBJ2-3, with a weak D call TRBD2 (5 bases). CDR1 is SGHVS and CDR2 is FQNEAQ in the germline V gene. The CDR3 spans 15 residues. Trimming removed 2 bases from V and 6 bases from J, with 15 bases in between. The CDR3 loop is CASSLSGSFGDTQYF. In DNA, the CDR3 is TGTGCCAGCAGCTTATCTGGGAGCTTCGGGGATACGCAGTATTTT.

The genes are TRBV6-5 and TRBJ2-7; 7 positions agree with TRBD1. This CDR3 is built from 14 residues. After removal of 4 bases from V and 0 bases from J, the junction contained 3 bases not matched to a gene. Germline assignment: CDR1 MNHEY and CDR2 SVGAGI. CDR3 sequence: CASSSRQGSYEQYF. CDR3 DNA sequence: TGTGCCAGCAGTTCCAGACAGGGCTCCTACGAGCAGTACTTC.

The rearrangement joins TRBV5-1 to TRBJ2-7, with TRBD2 identical over 9 bases. V gave up 4 bases and J gave up 3 bases; unmatched junction bases: 5. From germline, CDR1 is SGHRS and CDR2 YFSETQ. The CDR3 has 14 amino acids. The CDR3 loop is CASSLTSGHYEQYF. DNA of the CDR3: TGCGCCAGCAGCCTGACTAGCGGCCACTACGAGCAGTACTTC. The full variable domain, its missing parts supplied by reference TRBV5-1 and TRBJ2-7, is KAGVTQTPRYLIKTRGQQVTLSCSPISGHRSVSWYQQTPGQGLQFLFEYFSETQRNKGNFPGRFSGRQFSNSRSEMNVSTLELGDSALYLCASSLTSGHYEQYFGPGTRLTVT.

V usage is TRBV2 and J usage is TRBJ1-5; D is unclear. Looked up from germline, CDR1 is SNHLY and CDR2 is FYNNEI. Trimming took 5 bases from V and 0 from J, leaving 11 bases between them. The CDR3 runs 15 residues. For the CDR3, the DNA is TGTGCCAGCAGTAATACAGACTATAGCAATCAGCCCCAGCATTTT. Translation: CASSNTDYSNQPQHF.

This rearrangement joins TRBV4-1 to TRBJ2-3; possible D gene TRBD2, 6 bases. Per the germline V gene, CDR1 is MGHRA and CDR2 is YSYEKL. V dropped 0 bases and J dropped 1 base, with 11 bases sitting between them. The CDR3 contains 16 residues. The CDR3 coding sequence is TGCGCCAGCAGCCAAGATAGCGCTAGCGGCACAGATACGCAGTATTTT. Encoded protein: CASSQDSASGTDTQYF.

This rearrangement joins TRBV11-1 to TRBJ2-1, with 11 bases fitting TRBD2. With V trimmed by 4 bases and J by 8 bases, 7 bases remained unmatched. This CDR3 is built from 15 residues. Per germline, CDR1 SGHAT and CDR2 FQDESV (reference sequence). CDR3 amino acids: CASSSRLAGLDEQFF. As DNA, the CDR3 is TGTGCCAGCAGCTCCCGACTAGCGGGACTCGATGAGCAGTTCTTC.

Of note for this clone: The junction shows a germline mismatch at one end, possibly a read error. V usage is TRBV7-9 and J usage is TRBJ2-7, with D possibly TRBD2 on 6 matching bases. Germline CDR1 reads SEHNR; CDR2 reads FQNEAQ (reference sequence). This CDR3 is built from 13 residues. Here the CDR3 reads CSSSLELAPEQYF. The CDR3 nucleotides read TGTTCCAGCAGCTTAGAACTAGCACCCGAGCAGTACTTC.